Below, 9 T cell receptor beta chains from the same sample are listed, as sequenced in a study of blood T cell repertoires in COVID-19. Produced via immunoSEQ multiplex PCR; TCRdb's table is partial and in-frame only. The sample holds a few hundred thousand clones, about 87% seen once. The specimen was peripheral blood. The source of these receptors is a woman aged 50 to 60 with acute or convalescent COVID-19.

For the CDR3, the DNA is TGTGCCAGCAGTAGGGGGGGCTTTGAAGAGACCCAGTACTTC. This encodes CASSRGGFEETQYF. The J gene is TRBJ2-5, the V gene TRBV11-2; possible D gene TRBD2, 7 bases. CDR3 length: 14 residues. The germline CDR1 and CDR2 sequences are SGHAT and FQNNGV. Trimming removed 6 bases from V and 3 bases from J, with 14 bases in between.

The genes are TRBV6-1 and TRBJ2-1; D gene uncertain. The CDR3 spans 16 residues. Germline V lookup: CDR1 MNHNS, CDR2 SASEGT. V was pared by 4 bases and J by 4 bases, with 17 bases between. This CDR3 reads CASSVSDTVGYNEQFF. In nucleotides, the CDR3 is TGTGCCAGCAGTGTAAGTGACACCGTAGGTTACAATGAGCAGTTCTTC.

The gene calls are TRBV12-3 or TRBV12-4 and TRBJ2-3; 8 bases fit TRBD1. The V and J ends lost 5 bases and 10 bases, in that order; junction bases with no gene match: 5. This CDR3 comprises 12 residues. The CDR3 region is CASSDRGTSQYF. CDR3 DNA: TGTGCCAGCAGTGACAGGGGAACGTCGCAGTATTTT.

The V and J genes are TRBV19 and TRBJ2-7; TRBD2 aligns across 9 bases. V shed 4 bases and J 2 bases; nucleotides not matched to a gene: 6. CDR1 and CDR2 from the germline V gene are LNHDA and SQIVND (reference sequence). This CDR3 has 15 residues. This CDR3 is CASSSSGSGAYEQYF. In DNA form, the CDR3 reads TGTGCCAGTAGTAGTAGCGGGAGCGGGGCCTACGAGCAGTACTTC. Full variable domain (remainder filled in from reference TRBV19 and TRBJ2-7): DGGITQSPKYLFRKEGQNVTLSCEQNLNHDAMYWYRQDPGQGLRLIYYSQIVNDFQKGDIAEGYSVSREKKESFPLTVTSAQKNPTAFYLCASSSSGSGAYEQYFGPGTRLTVT.

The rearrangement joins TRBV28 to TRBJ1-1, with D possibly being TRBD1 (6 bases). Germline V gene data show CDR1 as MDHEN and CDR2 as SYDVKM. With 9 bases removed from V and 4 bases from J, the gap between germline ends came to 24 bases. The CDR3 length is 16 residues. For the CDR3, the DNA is TGTGCCAGTGGCGGCGGACAGCAGCATCGGGCCACTGAAGCTTTCTTT. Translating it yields CASGGGQQHRATEAFF.

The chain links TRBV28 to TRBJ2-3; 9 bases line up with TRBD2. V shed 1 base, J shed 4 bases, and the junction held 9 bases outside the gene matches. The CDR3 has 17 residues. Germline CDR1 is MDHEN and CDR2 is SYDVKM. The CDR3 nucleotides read TGTGCCAGCAGTTTATTCGGCGGGAGGGCCGAGCCAGATACGCAGTATTTT. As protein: CASSLFGGRAEPDTQYF. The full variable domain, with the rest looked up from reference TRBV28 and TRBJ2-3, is DVKVTQSSRYLVKRTGEKVFLECVQDMDHENMFWYRQDPGLGLRLIYFSYDVKMKEKGDIPEGYSVSREKKERFSLILESASTNQTSMYLCASSLFGGRAEPDTQYFGPGTRLTVL.

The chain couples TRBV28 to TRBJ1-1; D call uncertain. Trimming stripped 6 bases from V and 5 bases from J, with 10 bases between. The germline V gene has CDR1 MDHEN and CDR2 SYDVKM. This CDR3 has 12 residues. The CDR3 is CASRPQDTEAFF. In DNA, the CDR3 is TGTGCCAGCAGACCCCAGGATACTGAAGCTTTCTTT.

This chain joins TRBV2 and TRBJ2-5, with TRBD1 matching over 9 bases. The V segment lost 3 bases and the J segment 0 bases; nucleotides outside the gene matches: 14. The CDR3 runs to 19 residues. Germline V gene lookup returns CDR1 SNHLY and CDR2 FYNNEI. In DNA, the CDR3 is TGTGCCAGCAGTGATCCAGGACAGGGGCTGACTAGTTACCAAGAGACCCAGTACTTC. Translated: CASSDPGQGLTSYQETQYF.

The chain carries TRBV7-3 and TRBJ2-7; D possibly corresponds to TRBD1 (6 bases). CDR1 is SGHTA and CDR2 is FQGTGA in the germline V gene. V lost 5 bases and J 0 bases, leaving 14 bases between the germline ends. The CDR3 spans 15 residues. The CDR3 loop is CASSRQQGSSYEQYF. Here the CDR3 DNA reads TGTGCCAGCAGCAGACAACAGGGTAGCTCCTACGAGCAGTACTTC.